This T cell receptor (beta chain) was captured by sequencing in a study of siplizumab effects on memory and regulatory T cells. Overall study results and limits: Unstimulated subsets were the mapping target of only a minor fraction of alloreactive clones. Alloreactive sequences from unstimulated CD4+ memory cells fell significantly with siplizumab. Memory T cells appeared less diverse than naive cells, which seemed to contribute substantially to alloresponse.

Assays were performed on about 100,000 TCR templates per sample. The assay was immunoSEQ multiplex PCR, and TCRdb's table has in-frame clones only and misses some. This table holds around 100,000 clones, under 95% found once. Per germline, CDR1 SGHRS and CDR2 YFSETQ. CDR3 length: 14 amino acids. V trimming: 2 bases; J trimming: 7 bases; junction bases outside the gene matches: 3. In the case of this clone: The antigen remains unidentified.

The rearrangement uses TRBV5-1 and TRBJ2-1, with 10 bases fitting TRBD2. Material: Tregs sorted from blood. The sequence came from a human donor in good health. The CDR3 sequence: CASSLGLAENEQFF. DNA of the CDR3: TGCGCCAGCAGCTTAGGACTAGCGGAGAATGAGCAGTTCTTC.